This TCR beta chain comes out of a study of cytomegalovirus exposure and HLA in healthy donors. With respect to this clone: Antigen unknown.

CDR3 size: 14 residues. Germline V gives CDR1 SGHDN, CDR2 FVKESK. V lost 1 base, J lost 5 bases, and 11 bases lay in between. Study-wide results and limits: Within an earlier analysis, most TCR beta V segments proved productive either about 87% or about 30% of the time. CMV serostatus was the sole immune exposure data available.

Regarding donors, all were healthy bone marrow donors. The PCR was carried out with 60 Vbeta primers and 13 Jbeta primers. Libraries were prepared by immunoSEQ multiplex PCR; TCRdb keeps only in-frame clonotypes and omits some of them. The sample consists of 100,000 to 150,000 clones, over 60% of them appearing once. This rearrangement joins TRBV14 to TRBJ2-5; D is ambiguous. The sample consisted of PBMCs. The source of this sequence is a man aged 55 to 70 in good health and CMV-seropositive. In DNA form, the CDR3 reads TGTGCCAGCAGCCAAGTGGAAGCCGGGGAGACCCAGTACTTC. Amino acid sequence: CASSQVEAGETQYF.